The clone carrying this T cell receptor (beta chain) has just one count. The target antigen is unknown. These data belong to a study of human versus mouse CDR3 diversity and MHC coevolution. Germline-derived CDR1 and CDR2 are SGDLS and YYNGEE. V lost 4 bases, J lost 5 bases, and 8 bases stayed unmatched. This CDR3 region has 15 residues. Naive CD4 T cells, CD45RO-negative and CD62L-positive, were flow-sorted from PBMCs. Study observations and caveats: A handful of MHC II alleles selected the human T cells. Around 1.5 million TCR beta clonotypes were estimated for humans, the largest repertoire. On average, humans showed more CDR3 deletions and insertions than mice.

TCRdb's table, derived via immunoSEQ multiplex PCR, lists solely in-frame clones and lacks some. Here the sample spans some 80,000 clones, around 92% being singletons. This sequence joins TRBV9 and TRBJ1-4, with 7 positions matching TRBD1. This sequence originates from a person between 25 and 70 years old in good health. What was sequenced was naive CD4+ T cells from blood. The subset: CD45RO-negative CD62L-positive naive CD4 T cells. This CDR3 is CASSSQTGLNEKLFF. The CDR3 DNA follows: TGTGCCAGCAGCTCCCAGACAGGGCTAAATGAAAAACTGTTTTTT.